The 23 T cell receptor beta chains in this list originate from one sample, sequenced in a study of CD8+CD57+ T cells in acquired aplastic anemia. Genomic DNA constituted the template upon which TCR beta VDJ and CDR3 profiling was performed. TCRdb processed the reads anew with MiXCR; each CDR3 protein has one entry. Of 260,000 or so distinct CDR3 sequences in the sample, 70% to 85% were seen once. Sequencing involved patients with CD8+CD57+ cell expansion previously shown by flow cytometry. The sequencing input was sorted CD4+, CD8+, or CD8+CD57+ T cells (not recorded which) from PBMCs. The receptors shown here come from a human donor with aplastic anemia.

On this clonotype: It is likely a read error, because the conserved phenylalanine at the end of the CDR3 is missing. The DNA is left out, because the CDR3 cannot be placed on it with certainty; the CDR3 is given as TCRdb lists it. The chain employs TRBV2 and TRBJ1-4; TRBD1, the D gene given by the table, was not confirmed from the DNA. Both ends counted, the CDR3 spans 8 residues. The V gene's germline CDR1 is SNHLY and CDR2 FYNNEI. CDR3 region: CATSDETG.

Here the CDR3 DNA reads TGTGCCAGCAGTTTGGAGGCCGGGACGGGCGCAGAAGCTTTCTTT. It translates to CASSLEAGTGAEAFF. V usage is TRBV9 and J usage is TRBJ1-1, with D maybe TRBD1 (5 bases). The length of the CDR3 is 15 residues. V gave up 5 bases and J gave up 8 bases, with 22 bases separating them. Germline assignment: CDR1 SGDLS and CDR2 YYNGEE.

For this clonotype: Compared with germline, one end of the junction differs, possibly owing to a read error. The rearrangement joins TRBV7-9 to TRBJ2-3; tentative D call: TRBD2 (6 bases). CDR3 size: 14 residues. CDR1 SEHNR and CDR2 FQNEAQ come from the germline V gene (reference sequence). CDR3 loop: CASSFQGGGDTQDF. The CDR3 coding sequence is TGTGCCAGCAGCTTTCAGGGAGGTGGGGATACGCAGGATTTT.

V gene TRBV11-1 combines with J gene TRBJ2-3; D unclear. Germline lookup yields CDR1 SGHAT and CDR2 FQDESV (reference sequence). The V end lost 3 bases, the J end lost 5 bases, and 6 bases lay between the germline ends. The CDR3 spans 12 residues. As DNA, the CDR3 is TGTGCCAGCAGCTTGGCCGTAGATACGCAGTATTTT. Residues: CASSLAVDTQYF.

Worth noting for this clonotype: As the CDR3 is not closed by the conserved phenylalanine or tryptophan, this likely results from a read error. The DNA is left out, because the CDR3 cannot be placed on it with certainty; the CDR3 is given as TCRdb lists it. The V call is TRBV2, the J call TRBJ1-1; the table's D call of TRBD1 was not tested on the DNA. Both ends counted, the CDR3 spans 15 residues. The germline gives CDR1 SNHLY, CDR2 FYNNEI. CDR3 sequence: CASRHGGNMTPDSVP.

Note on this clonotype: At one boundary the junction diverges from the germline segment, which might be a read error. V and J are TRBV7-3 and TRBJ2-5, with 7 bases identical to TRBD2. CDR1 is SGHTA, CDR2 FQGTGA, per germline. CDR3 length: 14 residues. The CDR3 loop reads CASSFGCSGESEDF. In DNA, the CDR3 is TGTGCCAGCAGCTTTGGCTGCAGCGGGGAGAGCGAGGACTTC.

This clonotype has a count of ten or more. This chain connects TRBV24-1 to TRBJ2-1; TRBD1 matches at 8 bases. Looked up from germline, CDR1 is KGHDR and CDR2 is SFDVKD. The CDR3 contains 16 residues. Trimming at V came to 4 bases and at J to 9 bases, leaving 13 bases not matched to a gene. DNA for the CDR3: TGTGCCACCAGTGAAGCGGACAGGGATGCCGGGGGTGAGCAGTTCTTC. It translates to CATSEADRDAGGEQFF.

Remarks on this clonotype: Because the CDR3 is missing its conserved closing phenylalanine or tryptophan, this is likely a read error. The DNA is left out, because the CDR3 cannot be placed on it with certainty; the CDR3 is given as TCRdb lists it. The chain carries TRBV19 and TRBJ1-6; the table assigns TRBD1, which was not confirmed against the DNA. In germline, CDR1 is LNHDA, CDR2 SQIVND (reference sequence). From its first to its last residue, the CDR3 has 13 amino acids. The CDR3 loop is CASSVGLSSNHHL.

In the case of this clonotype: The junction does not match germline at one end; this may be a read error. This rearrangement joins TRBV2 to TRBJ1-1; D possibly corresponds to TRBD1 (5 bases). This CDR3 is 15 amino acids long. Germline V gene data show CDR1 as SNHLY and CDR2 as FYNNEI. The CDR3 coding sequence is TGTGCCAGCGGGTACGATCTCACAGGTAAGCATGAAGTTTTCTTT. It is translated as CASGYDLTGKHEVFF.

This rearrangement joins TRBV12-3 or TRBV12-4 to TRBJ1-2; the D gene is possibly TRBD1 (6 bases). The CDR3 is 15 amino acids. Trimming pared 6 bases from V and 11 bases from J, leaving 25 bases between. The CDR3 DNA reads as TGTGCCAGCAGGTGGGGCAGGGGAAATGAAAAACTGTACACCTTC. This sequence encodes CASRWGRGNEKLYTF.

To note about this clonotype: The limits of the CDR3 on the DNA are not certain, so only TCRdb's listed CDR3 is given. This chain connects TRBV19 to TRBJ2-7; the DNA was not used to check the table's D call, TRBD2. The CDR3 is 16 residues long, counting both termini. Germline V gene sequence: CDR1 LNHDA, CDR2 SQIVND (reference sequence). CDR3: CASSMDREGRQPQHFV.

About this clonotype itself: Here the CDR3 omits its conserved ending phenylalanine or tryptophan, so a read error is the likely source. The limits of the CDR3 on the DNA are not certain, so only TCRdb's listed CDR3 is given. The chain joins TRBV24-1 to TRBJ2-1; TRBD2 is the table's D call, not checked against the DNA. The CDR3 is 13 residues long, ends included. Germline values: CDR1 KGHDR, CDR2 SFDVKD. The CDR3 spells CATRDERGGEQIS.

In the case of this clonotype: Relative to the germline gene, one junction end is altered; a read error may explain this. The V and J genes are TRBV2 and TRBJ1-2, with D tentatively TRBD1 (5 bases). This CDR3 has 15 residues. In germline, CDR1 is SNHLY, CDR2 FYNNEI. CDR3 nucleotides: TGTGCCAGCAGCTTGACACGGGGCGCCACCTATGCCTACTCCTTC. Protein: CASSLTRGATYAYSF.

V usage is TRBV6-1 and J usage is TRBJ2-1, with D maybe TRBD1 (7 bases). The CDR3 sequence is 12 residues long. Germline values: CDR1 MNHNS, CDR2 SASEGT. Trimming took off 6 bases at V and 8 bases at J, with 11 bases between the two ends. For the CDR3, the DNA is TGTGCCAGCAGCCAGGGGGGCGATGAGCAGTTCTTC. This codes for CASSQGGDEQFF.

About this clonotype: One end of the junction does not line up with germline, which may come from a read error. The chain recombines TRBV5-6 with TRBJ1-4, with unresolved D. Germline V CDR1 and CDR2: SGHDT, YYEEEE. This CDR3 contains 15 residues. The DNA for the CDR3 is TGTGCCAGCAGCTTGGGGGAGGAGTCTAATGAAAAACTGGTTTTT. Translating it yields CASSLGEESNEKLVF.

This chain connects TRBV7-9 to TRBJ2-5, with TRBD1 matching over 10 bases. CDR3 length: 13 residues. With V trimmed by 11 bases and J by 1 base, 4 bases remained unmatched. Per germline, CDR1 SEHNR and CDR2 FQNEAQ (reference sequence). The CDR3 spells CAGQGEIQETQYF. CDR3 nucleotide sequence: TGTGCCGGACAGGGGGAAATCCAAGAGACCCAGTACTTC.

This clonotype has only a few counts. The rearrangement joins TRBV10-3 to TRBJ2-5; no clear D gene. The CDR3 consists of 15 residues. Trimming cost V 4 bases and J 2 bases, with 14 bases left between them. Germline lookup yields CDR1 ENHRY and CDR2 SYGVKD. CDR3 protein: CAISVGALAQETQYF. The DNA for the CDR3 is TGTGCCATCAGTGTGGGTGCCCTCGCACAAGAGACCCAGTACTTC.

This chain joins TRBV7-3 and TRBJ2-7, with D possibly TRBD2 on 5 matching bases. V was shortened by 8 bases and J by 7 bases, with 15 bases between the two germline ends. The V gene's germline CDR1 is SGHTA and CDR2 FQGTGA. This CDR3 contains 12 residues. Here the CDR3 reads CASGSGHNEQYV. Here the CDR3 DNA reads TGTGCCAGCGGGAGTGGTCACAATGAGCAGTACGTC.

About this clonotype itself: The CDR3 carries no conserved terminal phenylalanine or tryptophan, so it likely arises from a read error. No DNA is shown, since the ends of the CDR3 on it are uncertain; the CDR3 is the one TCRdb lists. The chain employs TRBV7-9 and TRBJ2-3; the D call TRBD1 from the table was never checked on the DNA. 13 amino acids form the CDR3, both terminal residues included. CDR1 SEHNR and CDR2 FQNEAQ come from the germline V gene (reference sequence). CDR3 residues: CASGVGGSYRANV.

For this clonotype: The CDR3 end shows no conserved phenylalanine or tryptophan, and so a read error is likely. The limits of the CDR3 on the DNA are not certain, so only TCRdb's listed CDR3 is given. The rearrangement uses TRBV24-1 and TRBJ1-4. Germline V gene lookup returns CDR1 KGHDR and CDR2 SFDVKD. The CDR3 region is 17 residues in length, termini included. The CDR3 reads CATSEFGRELVYEQYVG.

On this clonotype: The CDR3 does not close with the conserved phenylalanine or tryptophan, likely indicating a read error. Because the CDR3's place on the DNA is in doubt, the DNA is left out and the CDR3 is given as listed by TCRdb. The chain uses TRBV9 and TRBJ2-3. The CDR3 totals 13 residues, both ends included. Germline V gene lookup returns CDR1 SGDLS and CDR2 YYNGEE. The CDR3 reads CASRVAYGDCTYI.

For this clonotype: This could be a read error, since a much larger clone is one nucleotide away. The chain links TRBV11-3 to TRBJ2-3; D possibly corresponds to TRBD1 (5 bases). CDR3 length: 13 residues. Germline loops: CDR1 SGHNT, CDR2 YENEEA. This CDR3 is CASRLGVTDTQYF. The CDR3 DNA reads as TGTGCCAGCAGGTTAGGGGTCACAGATACGCAGTATTTT.

V is TRBV24-1 and J is TRBJ2-1, with 16 positions matching TRBD2. The CDR3 loop spans 13 amino acids. The J segment lost 9 bases and the V segment lost 9 bases, leaving 1 base of the junction unmatched. Germline CDR1 is KGHDR and CDR2 is SFDVKD. The CDR3 sequence: CATGTSGGAEQFF. The CDR3 coding sequence is TGTGCCACCGGGACTAGCGGGGGGGCTGAGCAGTTCTTC.